This T cell receptor (beta chain) originates from a study of OX40 agonist ivuxolimab in advanced cancers. The wider study: Ivuxolimab was administered intravenously to patients at 0.01 to 10 mg/kg every 2 weeks. Patients with hepatocellular carcinoma, melanoma, renal cell or head and neck cancer made up the dose-escalation patients. Overall study findings and caveats: On average, a greater number of expanded clones characterised CD8+ T cells relative to CD4+.

V dropped 2 bases and J dropped 0 bases, with 1 base sitting between them. The CDR3 contains 12 residues. CDR1 is MNHEY and CDR2 is SVGAGI in the germline V gene. Profiled with immunoSEQ multiplex PCR; TCRdb holds only in-frame clones, not every one. The sample has tens of thousands of clones, about 86% seen once. Comments on this clone: Its antigen is still unknown.

The TCR was taken from an adult with an advanced solid tumor such as melanoma, head and neck, liver or kidney cancer. The sequencing used CD4+ or CD8+ T cells sorted from blood, collected in a trial of the OX40 agonist ivuxolimab. The V call is TRBV6-5, the J call TRBJ1-1; D is uncertain. The DNA for the CDR3 is TGTGCCAGCAGTTACCTGAACACTGAAGCTTTCTTT. Its protein is CASSYLNTEAFF.